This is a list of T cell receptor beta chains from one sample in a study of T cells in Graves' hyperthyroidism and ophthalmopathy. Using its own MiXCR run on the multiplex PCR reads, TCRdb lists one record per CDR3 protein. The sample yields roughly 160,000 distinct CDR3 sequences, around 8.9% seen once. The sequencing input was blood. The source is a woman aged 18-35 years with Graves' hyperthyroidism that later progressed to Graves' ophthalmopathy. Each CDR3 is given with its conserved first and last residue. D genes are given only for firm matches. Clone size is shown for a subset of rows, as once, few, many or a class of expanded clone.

CDR3 DNA: TGCGCCAGCAGCCCGCGGACAGGGGGTGAGACCCAGTACTTC
CDR3 protein: CASSPRTGGETQYF
J gene: TRBJ2-5
clone size: few
V gene: TRBV5-1
D gene: TRBD1

CDR3 DNA: TGTGCCAGCAGGGAACTCCCTCTTAGGTCGACCACAGATACGCAGTATTTT
CDR3 protein: CASRELPLRSTTDTQYF
J gene: TRBJ2-3
clone size: NA
V gene: TRBV27
D gene: NA

CDR3 DNA: TGTGCCAGCAGCCAATACCTAGGAACACCCCTCCACTTT
CDR3 protein: CASSQYLGTPLHF
J gene: TRBJ1-6
clone size: many
V gene: TRBV3-1
D gene: NA

CDR3 DNA: TGTGCCAGCAGTGAAATGGGGGACAGGGAGTACAATGAGCAGTTCTTC
CDR3 protein: CASSEMGDREYNEQFF
J gene: TRBJ2-1
clone size: NA
V gene: TRBV6-1
D gene: TRBD1

CDR3 DNA: TGTGCCAGCAGCCAAGAAGGGGGGACTAGCGGGAGTACCCACGAGCAGTACTTC
CDR3 protein: CASSQEGGTSGSTHEQYF
J gene: TRBJ2-7
clone size: many
V gene: TRBV3-1
D gene: TRBD2

CDR3 DNA: TGCAGTGCTAGAGACTTAATAGCGGCCCATGGGAATGAGCAGTTCTTC
CDR3 protein: CSARDLIAAHGNEQFF
J gene: TRBJ2-1
clone size: many
V gene: TRBV20-1
D gene: NA

CDR3 DNA: TGTGCCAGCAGCCCGTTCAGTCAGGGGGCAGATACGCAGCATTTT
CDR3 protein: CASSPFSQGADTQHF
J gene: TRBJ1-5
clone size: NA
V gene: TRBV3-1
D gene: TRBD1

CDR3 DNA: TGTGCCAGCAGTGAGGGCCTTGACTATGGCTACACCTTC
CDR3 protein: CASSEGLDYGYTF
J gene: TRBJ1-2
clone size: NA
V gene: TRBV6-1
D gene: NA

CDR3 DNA: TGTGCCAGCAGCCGCCAGGGTTCAGCTTTCTTT
CDR3 protein: CASSRQGSAFF
J gene: TRBJ1-1
clone size: few
V gene: TRBV14
D gene: NA

CDR3 DNA: TGTGCCAGCAGTATACAGGGGCTTGGTACGCAGTATTTT
CDR3 protein: CASSIQGLGTQYF
J gene: TRBJ2-3
clone size: many
V gene: TRBV12-3/TRBV12-4
D gene: TRBD1

CDR3 DNA: TGTGCCAGCAGCTTTCCAGGGTATAATGAGCAGTTCTTC
CDR3 protein: CASSFPGYNEQFF
J gene: TRBJ2-1
clone size: many
V gene: TRBV7-9
D gene: NA

CDR3 DNA: TGCAGTGCTAGAGAGGGCGTCTACAATGAGCAGTTCTTC
CDR3 protein: CSAREGVYNEQFF
J gene: TRBJ2-1
clone size: NA
V gene: TRBV20-1
D gene: NA

CDR3 DNA: TGCGCCAGCAGCTTGAGGCCAACGAACACTGAAGCTTTCTTT
CDR3 protein: CASSLRPTNTEAFF
J gene: TRBJ1-1
clone size: NA
V gene: TRBV5-1
D gene: NA

CDR3 DNA: TGTGCCAGCAGCTTGAGGAGCGTCGAGCAGTACTTC
CDR3 protein: CASSLRSVEQYF
J gene: TRBJ2-7
clone size: many
V gene: TRBV5-6
D gene: NA

CDR3 DNA: TGTGCCAGCAGCACCAAGCGGGGGGGCCATTGGAATGAGCAGTTCTTC
CDR3 protein: CASSTKRGGHWNEQFF
J gene: TRBJ2-1
clone size: many
V gene: TRBV5-4
D gene: TRBD2

CDR3 DNA: TGTGCCAGCAGCCAAGAAGTCGAAGACTATGGCTACACCTTC
CDR3 protein: CASSQEVEDYGYTF
J gene: TRBJ1-2
clone size: many
V gene: TRBV14
D gene: NA

CDR3 DNA: TGCAGTGTCGGGAGCAACGCCTATAGCAATCAGCCCCAGCATTTT
CDR3 protein: CSVGSNAYSNQPQHF
J gene: TRBJ1-5
clone size: many
V gene: TRBV20-1
D gene: NA

CDR3 DNA: TGTGCCATGGCATCTGCGGGACAGGGTGCTGGCTACACCTTC
CDR3 protein: CAMASAGQGAGYTF
J gene: TRBJ1-2
clone size: many
V gene: TRBV28
D gene: TRBD1

CDR3 DNA: TGTGCCAGTAGTATCGGCTATCAGCCCCAGCATTTT
CDR3 protein: CASSIGYQPQHF
J gene: TRBJ1-5
clone size: few
V gene: TRBV19
D gene: NA

CDR3 DNA: TGTGCCAGCAGCCAAAGGGGACGCAGGCTGGGGACTGAAGCTTTCTTT
CDR3 protein: CASSQRGRRLGTEAFF
J gene: TRBJ1-1
clone size: many
V gene: TRBV3-1
D gene: NA

CDR3 DNA: TGTGCCAGCAGTTTAGGGCAGACTAGCGGGAGGGCCGAGCAGTTCTTC
CDR3 protein: CASSLGQTSGRAEQFF
J gene: TRBJ2-1
clone size: NA
V gene: TRBV12-3/TRBV12-4
D gene: TRBD2

CDR3 DNA: TGTGCCAGCCAAATTCTCGGGGGGACCCAGTACTTC
CDR3 protein: CASQILGGTQYF
J gene: TRBJ2-5
clone size: many
V gene: TRBV28
D gene: NA

CDR3 DNA: TGCAGTGCCCCCCTCCGCTTAAGCGGCGAACGAGGGAATGAGCAGTTCTTC
CDR3 protein: CSAPLRLSGERGNEQFF
J gene: TRBJ2-1
clone size: few
V gene: TRBV20-1
D gene: NA

CDR3 DNA: TGTGCCAGCAGCTTAGCGGGACTAGCGGGAACGCTAGAAGAGACCCAGTACTTC
CDR3 protein: CASSLAGLAGTLEETQYF
J gene: TRBJ2-5
clone size: NA
V gene: TRBV7-8
D gene: TRBD2

CDR3 DNA: TGTGCCAGCAGTGAAGAGAACACAGATACGCAGTATTTT
CDR3 protein: CASSEENTDTQYF
J gene: TRBJ2-3
clone size: many
V gene: TRBV2
D gene: NA

CDR3 DNA: TGTGCCAGCAGCTTAACCAGTATGGGACAGAGAACCCGGGGTTACGAGCAGTACTTC
CDR3 protein: CASSLTSMGQRTRGYEQYF
J gene: TRBJ2-7
clone size: NA
V gene: TRBV7-9
D gene: TRBD1

CDR3 DNA: TGTGCCAGCAGCCCCCTGTGGGGGGACAGGTCCGACTACGAGCAGTACTTC
CDR3 protein: CASSPLWGDRSDYEQYF
J gene: TRBJ2-7
clone size: many
V gene: TRBV11-2
D gene: TRBD1

CDR3 DNA: TGTGCCAGCAGCCCTACAGGGAACACCGGGGAGCTGTTTTTT
CDR3 protein: CASSPTGNTGELFF
J gene: TRBJ2-2
clone size: many
V gene: TRBV11-2
D gene: NA

CDR3 DNA: TGTGCCAGCAGTGCGCTAAACTCCTACAATGAGCAGTTCTTC
CDR3 protein: CASSALNSYNEQFF
J gene: TRBJ2-1
clone size: many
V gene: TRBV28
D gene: NA

CDR3 DNA: TGTGCCAGCAGCTCCGGGACTAGCGGAAACTACGAGCAGTACTTC
CDR3 protein: CASSSGTSGNYEQYF
J gene: TRBJ2-7
clone size: many
V gene: TRBV11-2
D gene: TRBD2

CDR3 DNA: TGTGCCAGCAGCCAAGAAGGAAACACCTACAATGAGCAGTTCTTC
CDR3 protein: CASSQEGNTYNEQFF
J gene: TRBJ2-1
clone size: NA
V gene: TRBV4-2
D gene: NA

CDR3 DNA: TGCAGTGCTCCAGAAGCGGGAGGGCCCACAGATACGCAGTATTTT
CDR3 protein: CSAPEAGGPTDTQYF
J gene: TRBJ2-3
clone size: many
V gene: TRBV20-1
D gene: TRBD2

CDR3 DNA: TGTGCCAGCAGTGAAGAGAGCGGGAGGGCTTGCGAGCAGTACTTC
CDR3 protein: CASSEESGRACEQYF
J gene: TRBJ2-7
clone size: NA
V gene: TRBV6-1
D gene: TRBD2

CDR3 DNA: TGCAGTGCTAGAGACCGGGTCGGGGTAAATGAGCAGTTCTTC
CDR3 protein: CSARDRVGVNEQFF
J gene: TRBJ2-1
clone size: NA
V gene: TRBV20-1
D gene: NA

CDR3 DNA: TGTGCCAGCAGCCAAGGATCAGAGGAAAAACTGTTTTTT
CDR3 protein: CASSQGSEEKLFF
J gene: TRBJ1-4
clone size: many
V gene: TRBV3-1
D gene: NA

CDR3 DNA: TGCAGTGCTAGAGATAGCGGGGACCCAAGCAATCAGCCCCAGCATTTT
CDR3 protein: CSARDSGDPSNQPQHF
J gene: TRBJ1-5
clone size: many
V gene: TRBV20-1
D gene: NA